The 26 T cell receptor beta chains given below trace back to one sample, sequenced in a study of patients and donors after allogeneic stem cell transplantation. TCRdb fed the RT-PCR reads into MiXCR, producing one record per CDR3 protein. The table lists tens of thousands of distinct CDR3 sequences, around 5% of them singletons. Sequencing was done on a sample of blood, either unsorted or a sorted T cell fraction (not recorded which). These receptors all come from a human donor who was either an allogeneic HSCT recipient or a stem cell or donor lymphocyte infusion donor (not recorded which). It is not recorded whose cells these are; they may come from a transplant donor.

Only a few counts were recorded for this clonotype. The chain couples TRBV11-2 to TRBJ2-5; D is unclear. The germline V and J ends were trimmed by 3 bases and 5 bases, with 10 bases remaining between them. The CDR3 has 13 amino acids. The germline V gene has CDR1 SGHAT and CDR2 FQNNGV. The CDR3 bases are TGTGCCAGCAGCTTCACGGTGGTGGAGACCCAGTACTTC. Protein product: CASSFTVVETQYF.

The chain joins TRBV9 to TRBJ1-6; no reliable D call. The germline V gene encodes CDR1 SGDLS and CDR2 YYNGEE. CDR3 size: 14 residues. V was shortened by 2 bases and J by 6 bases, with 9 bases between the two germline ends. The CDR3 DNA sequence: TGTGCCAGCAGCGTTTCCGACATTAATTCACCCCTCCACTTT. Protein product: CASSVSDINSPLHF. The complete variable domain, with remaining parts taken from reference TRBV9 and TRBJ1-6, reads DSGVTQTPKHLITATGQRVTLRCSPRSGDLSVYWYQQSLDQGLQFLIQYYNGEERAKGNILERFSAQQFPDLHSELNLSSLELGDSALYFCASSVSDINSPLHFGNGTRLTVT.

This clonotype was seen many times. An end of the junction does not agree with germline; a read error may underlie this. This chain connects TRBV29-1 to TRBJ1-1; TRBD1 agrees at 7 bases. Germline CDR1 is SQVTM and CDR2 is ANQGSEA. This CDR3 has 12 residues. CDR3 protein: CSAEQGSTEAFF. As DNA, the CDR3 is TGCAGCGCTGAACAGGGGTCCACTGAAGCTTTCTTT.

Ten or more counts support this clonotype. This chain uses TRBV15 with TRBJ2-7, with 9 bases aligning to TRBD1. The germline V gene has CDR1 LNHNV and CDR2 YYDKDF (reference sequence). CDR3 length: 17 residues. The V segment lost 2 bases and the J segment 6 bases; nucleotides outside the gene matches: 14. CDR3 residues: CATSRSLNRDRVPEQYF. The CDR3, as DNA: TGTGCCACCAGCAGATCCCTTAACCGGGACAGGGTACCCGAGCAGTACTTC.

In its sample, this clonotype was seen many times. This chain connects TRBV10-2 to TRBJ2-1; 11 bases are a match to TRBD2. V trimming: 7 bases; J trimming: 8 bases; junction bases outside the gene matches: 7. The CDR3 covers 14 residues. Germline CDR1 WSHSY, CDR2 SAAADI. The CDR3 is CASTTSGTVDEQFF. Here the CDR3 DNA reads TGCGCCAGCACGACTAGCGGGACGGTGGATGAGCAGTTCTTC.

This clonotype was recorded at least ten times. V usage is TRBV24-1 and J usage is TRBJ2-1; tentatively, D is TRBD1 (5 bases). The V end was cut by 0 bases, the J end by 11 bases, with 7 bases between. CDR1 KGHDR and CDR2 SFDVKD come from the germline V gene. This CDR3 spans 12 amino acids. The chain's CDR3 is CATSDLKGQQFF. CDR3 DNA sequence: TGTGCCACCAGTGATTTGAAGGGGCAGCAGTTCTTC.

This clonotype was counted at least ten times. This chain uses TRBV15 with TRBJ1-2; 7 nucleotides align to TRBD1. This CDR3 spans 15 amino acids. Per germline, CDR1 LNHNV and CDR2 YYDKDF (reference sequence). J gave up 8 bases and V 3 bases, and 12 bases lay outside the gene matches. The CDR3 DNA reads TGTGCCACCAGCAGTGTACAGGGGAGGGATGAGGGCTACACCTTC. It translates to CATSSVQGRDEGYTF.

This clonotype was picked up many times. The rearrangement joins TRBV24-1 to TRBJ2-1, with 9 nucleotides matching TRBD2. J was trimmed by 10 bases and V by 3 bases; bases with no gene match: 15. The CDR3 runs 17 residues. Germline V gene data show CDR1 as KGHDR and CDR2 as SFDVKD. CDR3: CATSDRTFSGRGAEQFF. The CDR3, as DNA: TGTGCCACCAGTGATCGCACGTTTAGCGGGAGAGGGGCCGAGCAGTTCTTC.

This clonotype was seen repeatedly, ten times or more. V and J are TRBV10-3 and TRBJ1-2; the match to TRBD1 covers 8 bases. The CDR3 is made up of 16 amino acids. The V gene end was trimmed by 7 bases and the J gene end by 4 bases; junction bases not matched to a gene: 14. From germline, CDR1 is ENHRY and CDR2 SYGVKD. In nucleotides, the CDR3 is TGTGCCATCACCGAGGACAGGGCTCGGGAGAGCTATGGCTACACCTTC. Translated: CAITEDRARESYGYTF.

This clonotype was detected a few times. V gene TRBV5-1 combines with J gene TRBJ2-2; TRBD1 matches at 7 bases. The CDR3 sequence is 16 residues long. The V and J ends lost 4 bases and 1 base, in that order; junction bases with no gene match: 7. Germline-derived CDR1 and CDR2 are SGHRS and YFSETQ. This CDR3 is CASSPQGMENTGELFF. In nucleotides, the CDR3 is TGCGCCAGCAGCCCACAGGGGATGGAGAACACCGGGGAGCTGTTTTTT.

This clonotype was picked up many times. In nucleotides, the CDR3 is TGTGCCAGCAGTGAAGGTCAGATAGATCAGCCCCAGCATTTT. Translating it yields CASSEGQIDQPQHF. The J gene is TRBJ1-5, the V gene TRBV6-1; D unresolved. This CDR3 has 14 residues. Looked up from germline, CDR1 is MNHNS and CDR2 is SASEGT. V lost 1 base and J 5 bases, leaving 9 bases between the germline ends.

This clonotype was observed many times. This chain joins TRBV14 and TRBJ2-3; tentative D call: TRBD2 (6 bases). CDR1 is SGHDN and CDR2 is FVKESK in the germline V gene. The CDR3 length is 15 residues. The V end lost 0 bases, the J end lost 5 bases, and 12 bases lay between the germline ends. The CDR3 coding sequence is TGTGCCAGCAGCCAAGAGGGGTGGGGAGGAGATACGCAGTATTTT. Its protein is CASSQEGWGGDTQYF.

This clonotype was observed at least ten times. This chain uses TRBV29-1 with TRBJ2-5; D may be TRBD1 (5 bases). Trimming took 6 bases from V and 3 from J, leaving 5 bases between them. This CDR3 is built from 10 residues. The germline CDR1 and CDR2 sequences are SQVTM and ANQGSEA. This CDR3 is CSVREETQYF. CDR3 sequence (DNA): TGCAGCGTCAGGGAAGAGACCCAGTACTTC.

This clonotype has a handful of counts. In this CDR3 the conserved last residue, phenylalanine or tryptophan, is missing, so a read error is likely. This sequence joins TRBV2 and TRBJ2-7; D perhaps matches TRBD2 (7 bases). Per germline, CDR1 SNHLY and CDR2 FYNNEI. Trimming stripped 2 bases from V and 2 bases from J, with 13 bases between. CDR3 length: 15 amino acids. The CDR3 region is CASSERGGPTYEQYI. DNA for the CDR3: TGTGCCAGCAGTGAAAGGGGGGGCCCGACCTACGAGCAGTACATC.

Many counts were recorded for this clonotype. The V call is TRBV9, the J call TRBJ1-5; perhaps TRBD1 as D (5 bases). V dropped 4 bases and J dropped 5 bases, with 16 bases sitting between them. The CDR3 totals 15 residues. The germline CDR1 and CDR2 sequences are SGDLS and YYNGEE. In DNA, the CDR3 is TGTGCCAGCAGCCGGGGCCTGCAGAGGGATCAGCCCCAGCATTTT. Translated: CASSRGLQRDQPQHF. The entire variable domain, with the rest obtained from reference TRBV9 and TRBJ1-5, is as follows: DSGVTQTPKHLITATGQRVTLRCSPRSGDLSVYWYQQSLDQGLQFLIQYYNGEERAKGNILERFSAQQFPDLHSELNLSSLELGDSALYFCASSRGLQRDQPQHFGDGTRLSIL.

The chain is built from TRBV19 and TRBJ2-2; D gene ambiguous. The germline CDR1 and CDR2 sequences are LNHDA and SQIVND (reference sequence). The CDR3 has 15 amino acids. The germline V and J ends were trimmed by 2 bases and 1 base, with 8 bases remaining between them. CDR3 protein: CASSIFARNTGELFF. The CDR3 DNA reads as TGTGCCAGTAGTATATTTGCAAGGAACACCGGGGAGCTGTTTTTT.

In its sample, this clonotype was seen many times. The rearrangement links TRBV3-1 to TRBJ2-1, with TRBD1 matching over 7 bases. V lost 0 bases and J lost 16; bases outside the gene matches: 9. CDR1 is LGHDT and CDR2 is YNNKEL in the germline V gene (reference sequence). The CDR3 consists of 13 residues. In DNA, the CDR3 is TGTGCCAGCAGCCAAGATATTCTGCAGGGGGTTTTCTTC. Its protein product is CASSQDILQGVFF.

This clonotype was picked up many times. The chain combines TRBV7-8 with TRBJ2-1; 8 nucleotides line up with TRBD2. Trimming took 1 base from V and 6 from J; bases not matched to a gene: 8. Germline V gene data show CDR1 as SGHVS and CDR2 as FQNEAQ. The CDR3 length is 16 residues. CDR3 in amino acids: CASSLVTGGPFNEQFF. DNA for the CDR3: TGTGCCAGCAGCTTAGTCACGGGGGGGCCATTCAATGAGCAGTTCTTC.

This clonotype was counted only a few times. The chain recombines TRBV28 with TRBJ2-1, with D possibly being TRBD2 (6 bases). The V and J ends lost 1 base and 4 bases respectively, with 20 bases between them. Germline assignment: CDR1 MDHEN and CDR2 SYDVKM. The CDR3 extends over 18 amino acids. The CDR3 nucleotides read TGTGCCAGCAGTTTATACTCACTAGCACAAACACAATACAATGAGCAGTTCTTC. Protein product: CASSLYSLAQTQYNEQFF.

This clonotype occurred many times. The CDR3 is CSARPLLGRVRQETQYF. CDR3 DNA: TGCAGTGCTAGACCCCTGCTGGGAAGGGTTCGCCAAGAGACCCAGTACTTC. The chain links TRBV20-1 to TRBJ2-5; D gene unclear. This CDR3 contains 17 residues. The germline V gene encodes CDR1 DFQATT and CDR2 SNEGSKA (reference sequence). V was clipped by 2 bases and J by 1 base, with 20 bases between them.

This clonotype was counted a single time. The gene calls are TRBV4-2 and TRBJ2-7; D tentatively reads TRBD1 or TRBD2 (5 bases each). The CDR3 has 15 residues. The ends were cut back, 3 bases at V and 2 bases at J, with 14 bases in the middle. CDR1 is LGHNA and CDR2 is YNFKEQ in the germline V gene. The CDR3 loop is CASSQDGTETYEQYF. Here the CDR3 DNA reads TGTGCCAGCAGCCAGGATGGGACGGAGACCTACGAGCAGTACTTC.

In its sample, this clonotype was seen many times. The rearrangement uses TRBV20-1 and TRBJ1-1; 7 bases match TRBD1. Germline V gives CDR1 DFQATT, CDR2 SNEGSKA (reference sequence). V was clipped by 2 bases and J by 9 bases; unmatched bases: 12. This CDR3 is built from 14 residues. The CDR3 region is CSARTGTALTQAFF. CDR3 DNA sequence: TGCAGTGCTAGAACCGGGACAGCCCTGACCCAAGCTTTCTTT.

This clonotype was seen repeatedly, ten times or more. The chain couples TRBV20-1 to TRBJ1-3, with D possibly matching TRBD1 (6 bases). Trimming took 6 bases from V and 4 from J, leaving 13 bases between them. The germline gives CDR1 DFQATT, CDR2 SNEGSKA (reference sequence). This CDR3 has 13 residues. As DNA, the CDR3 is TGCAGTGCCCCTGGGACATGGGGAAACACCATATATTTT. This encodes CSAPGTWGNTIYF.

The table lists this clonotype with a few counts. The genes are TRBV7-9 and TRBJ1-5; D is undetermined. Per the germline V gene, CDR1 is SEHNR and CDR2 is FQNEAQ (reference sequence). The V end lost 5 bases, the J end lost 2 bases, and 7 bases lay between the germline ends. The CDR3 contains 13 residues. This CDR3 is CASSTTGNQPQHF. In nucleotides, the CDR3 is TGTGCCAGCAGCACCACCGGCAATCAGCCCCAGCATTTT.

The chain uses TRBV10-2 and TRBJ1-5, with 7 bases matching TRBD1. J was trimmed by 1 base and V by 5 bases; bases with no gene match: 5. This CDR3 comprises 15 residues. CDR1 and CDR2 from the germline V gene are WSHSY and SAAADI. The CDR3 sequence: CASSLGGGSNQPQHF. The CDR3 bases are TGCGCCAGCAGTTTAGGGGGCGGGAGCAATCAGCCCCAGCATTTT.

The sample holds many counts of this clonotype. The chain combines TRBV7-9 with TRBJ1-1, with D perhaps matching TRBD1 (6 bases). This CDR3 is 14 amino acids long. The V end lost 1 base, the J end lost 2 bases, and 8 bases lay between the germline ends. Germline CDR1 SEHNR, CDR2 FQNEAQ (reference sequence). The CDR3 protein is CASSLGGQNTEAFF. CDR3 bases: TGTGCCAGCAGCTTAGGGGGACAAAACACTGAAGCTTTCTTT.